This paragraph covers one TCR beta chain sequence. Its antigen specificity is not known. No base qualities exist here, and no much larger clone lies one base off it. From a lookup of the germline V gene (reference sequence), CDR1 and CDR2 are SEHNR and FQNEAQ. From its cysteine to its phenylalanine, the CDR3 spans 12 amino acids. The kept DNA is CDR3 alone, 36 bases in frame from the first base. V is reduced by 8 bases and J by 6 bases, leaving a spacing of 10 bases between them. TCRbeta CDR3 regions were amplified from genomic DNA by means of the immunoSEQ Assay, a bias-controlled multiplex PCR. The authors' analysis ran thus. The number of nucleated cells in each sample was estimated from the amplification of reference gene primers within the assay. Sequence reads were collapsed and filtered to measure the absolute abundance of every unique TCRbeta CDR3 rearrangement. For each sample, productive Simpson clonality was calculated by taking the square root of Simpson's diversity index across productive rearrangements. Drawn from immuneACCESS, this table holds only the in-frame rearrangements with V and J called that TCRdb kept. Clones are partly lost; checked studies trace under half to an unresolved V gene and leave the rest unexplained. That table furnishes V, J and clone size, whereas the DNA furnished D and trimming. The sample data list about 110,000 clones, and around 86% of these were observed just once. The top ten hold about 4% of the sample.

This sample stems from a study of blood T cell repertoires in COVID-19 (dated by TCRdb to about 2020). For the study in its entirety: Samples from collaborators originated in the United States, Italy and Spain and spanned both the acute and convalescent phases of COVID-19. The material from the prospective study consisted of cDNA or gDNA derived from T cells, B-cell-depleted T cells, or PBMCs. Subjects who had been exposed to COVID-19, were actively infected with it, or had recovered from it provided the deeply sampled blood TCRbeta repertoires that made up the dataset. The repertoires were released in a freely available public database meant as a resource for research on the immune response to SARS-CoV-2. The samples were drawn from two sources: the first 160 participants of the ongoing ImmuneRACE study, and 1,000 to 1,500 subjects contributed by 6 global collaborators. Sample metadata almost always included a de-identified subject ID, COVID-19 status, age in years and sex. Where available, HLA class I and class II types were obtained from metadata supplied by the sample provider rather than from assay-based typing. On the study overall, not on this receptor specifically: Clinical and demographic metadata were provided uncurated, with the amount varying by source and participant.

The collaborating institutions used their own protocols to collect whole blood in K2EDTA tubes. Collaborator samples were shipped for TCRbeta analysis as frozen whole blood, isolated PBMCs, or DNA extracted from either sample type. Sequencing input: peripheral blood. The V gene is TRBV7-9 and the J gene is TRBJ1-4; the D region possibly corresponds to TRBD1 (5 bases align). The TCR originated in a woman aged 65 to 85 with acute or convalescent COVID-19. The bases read TGTGCCAGCCGGAGGGGCGATGAAAAACTGTTTTTT. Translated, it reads CASRRGDEKLFF.